The 26 T cell receptor beta chains below come from one sample, sequenced in a study of T cells expressing NK-cell markers. TCRdb re-called the 5' RACE reads and catalogs CDR3 proteins one per entry, DNA excluded. The table lists some 500,000 distinct CDR3 sequences. The sequenced material came from blood T cells: a sorted CD56 or NKG2C T cell subset, CD4+ or CD8+ T cells, or bulk PBMC T cells (not recorded which). These receptors all come from a woman between 50 and 59 years old in good health.

The chain combines TRBV20-1 with TRBJ2-5; TCRdb reports TRBD1, a call that lacks DNA to check it against. This CDR3 spans 13 amino acids. Germline V gene data show CDR1 as DFQATT and CDR2 as SNEGSKA (reference sequence). CDR3 amino acids: CSGVRGAIETQYF.

The chain carries TRBV5-1 and TRBJ2-2; the D gene TCRdb calls, TRBD1, cannot be checked with no DNA. The CDR3 contains 18 residues. Per the germline V gene, CDR1 is SGHRS and CDR2 is YFSETQ. CDR3: CASSLAPRTGANTGELFF.

The chain carries TRBV11-3 and TRBJ2-3; TCRdb's assignment of TRBD1 cannot be checked, as there is no DNA. The CDR3 extends over 13 amino acids. Germline CDR1 is SGHNT and CDR2 is YENEEA. This chain's CDR3 is CASRRDPSEGQYF.

The chain links TRBV6-5 to TRBJ1-1. CDR3 length equals 17 residues. The germline V gene encodes CDR1 MNHEY and CDR2 SVGAGI. This chain's CDR3 is CASSYSSLAAMNTEAFF.

This chain connects TRBV5-1 to TRBJ2-5; there is no DNA to check the TCRdb D call of TRBD2. In germline, CDR1 is SGHRS, CDR2 YFSETQ. The CDR3 length is 14 residues. This chain's CDR3 is CASSPPGTSETQYF.

The gene calls are TRBV4-1 and TRBJ2-2; the TCRdb D gene call, TRBD1, has no DNA to confirm it. Germline V lookup: CDR1 MGHRA, CDR2 YSYEKL. The CDR3 sequence is 16 residues long. CDR3 region: CASSQVGVTNTGELFF.

The chain links TRBV29-1 to TRBJ2-3; the TRBD1 assignment by TCRdb is unverifiable without DNA. Germline CDR1 SQVTM, CDR2 ANQGSEA. The CDR3 loop spans 11 amino acids. CDR3: CSGAARDTQYF.

CDR3 in amino acids: CATRTEGTRQPQHF. The genes are TRBV7-8 and TRBJ1-5; no DNA is available, so the TRBD1 call from TCRdb remains unchecked. The germline CDR1 and CDR2 sequences are SGHVS and FQNEAQ. The CDR3 spans 14 residues.

This chain joins TRBV11-3 and TRBJ2-1; TCRdb returns TRBD2, unconfirmable since there is no DNA. This CDR3 comprises 19 residues. The V gene's germline CDR1 is SGHNT and CDR2 YENEEA. Here the CDR3 reads CASSPKPGLAQRALNEQFF.

The rearrangement joins TRBV12-5 to TRBJ1-5; the D call from TCRdb, TRBD1, cannot be confirmed without DNA. Germline CDR1 reads LGHNT; CDR2 reads FRNRAP. This CDR3 has 17 amino acids. CDR3 region: CASGLVLTGTRNQPQHF.

The V and J genes are TRBV7-6 and TRBJ2-1. Germline V gives CDR1 SGHVS, CDR2 FNYEAQ. The CDR3 is 15 amino acids. This CDR3 is CASSLGGGPYNEQFF.

This chain's CDR3 is CSARLGKEQFF. The chain uses TRBV29-1 and TRBJ2-1; the D call of TRBD1 rests on TCRdb alone, since no DNA is present to check it. CDR3 length: 11 residues. The germline V gene has CDR1 SQVTM and CDR2 ANQGSEA.

V usage is TRBV6-1 and J usage is TRBJ2-5; without DNA, the TCRdb call of TRBD1 cannot be checked. Germline V CDR1 and CDR2: MNHNS, SASEGT. This CDR3 comprises 14 residues. The CDR3 protein is CASSGRDGRETQYF.

The chain links TRBV12-3 or TRBV12-4 to TRBJ2-1; the TCRdb call, TRBD1, lacks DNA for checking. The CDR3 totals 14 residues. CDR3 protein: CASSGGTANNEQFF.

V gene TRBV7-9 combines with J gene TRBJ2-2; TCRdb reports TRBD2, a call that lacks DNA to check it against. The CDR3 extends over 16 amino acids. CDR1 and CDR2 (germline): SEHNR, FQNEAQ (reference sequence). This chain's CDR3 is CASSSQGRELTGELFF.

The rearrangement joins TRBV4-1 to TRBJ1-1. Germline V CDR1 and CDR2: MGHRA, YSYEKL. The CDR3 sequence is 13 residues long. This CDR3 is CASSPAGYTEAFF.

The gene calls are TRBV29-1 and TRBJ2-4; TCRdb indicates TRBD1, and absent DNA this call remains unverified. CDR1 SQVTM and CDR2 ANQGSEA come from the germline V gene. This CDR3 is 15 amino acids long. CDR3 residues: CSVARDRATKNIQYF.

This chain uses TRBV6-5 with TRBJ2-7; TCRdb selects TRBD1, and the lack of DNA leaves this call unchecked. Germline CDR1 and CDR2: MNHEY and SVGAGI. The CDR3 extends over 14 amino acids. CDR3 amino acids: CASTLGQGAGEQYF.

The chain is built from TRBV7-9 and TRBJ1-1; TCRdb returns TRBD1, unconfirmable since there is no DNA. The CDR3 has 17 residues. CDR1 is SEHNR and CDR2 is FQNEAQ in the germline V gene (reference sequence). The CDR3 sequence: CASTLTGLMGDNTEAFF.

The V and J genes are TRBV12-3 or TRBV12-4 and TRBJ2-2; TCRdb gives TRBD1 as the D gene, but with no DNA this cannot be confirmed. The CDR3 runs 17 residues. The CDR3 reads CASSLLGTGGAPGELFF.

V gene TRBV7-3 combines with J gene TRBJ2-1; absent DNA, TCRdb's TRBD2 call cannot be checked. Germline CDR1 and CDR2: SGHTA and FQGTGA. This CDR3 spans 20 amino acids. The CDR3 spells CASSLRGTSGEKYSYNEQFF.

The chain employs TRBV21-1 and TRBJ1-3; with no DNA, the TCRdb D assignment of TRBD1 cannot be verified. TRBV21-1 is tagged as a pseudogene. This CDR3 is 15 amino acids long. The CDR3 loop is CASSKTGKSGNTIYF.

The chain joins TRBV11-1 to TRBJ2-7; without DNA, the TCRdb call of TRBD1 cannot be checked. CDR3 length equals 14 residues. Germline-derived CDR1 and CDR2 are SGHAT and FQDESV (reference sequence). The CDR3 here is CASSRQANSYEQYF.

V gene TRBV6-2 or TRBV6-3 combines with J gene TRBJ2-4; TCRdb picks TRBD1, but there is no DNA to check that call. CDR3 length: 15 amino acids. CDR1 MNHEY and CDR2 SVGEGT come from the germline V gene. CDR3 sequence reads: CASSGQLPAKNIQYF.

The J gene is TRBJ2-3, the V gene TRBV12-3 or TRBV12-4; TCRdb proposes TRBD2, but this gene call is untestable without DNA. This CDR3 has 11 residues. The CDR3 sequence is CASSLSGTQYF.

The rearrangement joins TRBV6-4 to TRBJ1-2; the D call of TRBD1 rests on TCRdb alone, since no DNA is present to check it. Germline CDR1 is MRHNA and CDR2 is SNTAGT. CDR3 length: 16 amino acids. Here the CDR3 reads CASSDPLDRGSDGYTF.